The following is a T cell receptor beta chain sequence with its context. Participant reports of clinical history set cohort assignment. Methods used by the authors: Reference gene primer amplification in the assay estimated nucleated cell counts. The assay was immunoSEQ multiplex PCR, and TCRdb's table has in-frame clones only and misses some. V and J calls and clone size are given by that table; D and trimming were obtained from the DNA. Of about 210,000 clones in the sample, around 87% were seen once. The data are from a study of blood T cell repertoires in COVID-19. The CDR3 contains 14 residues. V dropped 6 bases and J dropped 5 bases, with 16 bases sitting between them. Per the germline V gene, CDR1 is SEHNR and CDR2 is FQNEAQ (reference sequence).

The chain couples TRBV7-9 to TRBJ1-1; D might be TRBD1 (6 bases). The clonotype was recovered from a man aged 25-40 years in a cohort exposed to, infected with or recovered from COVID-19 (not recorded which). The source material was PBMCs or T cells enriched from blood (not recorded which). The CDR3: CASSFLGTPTEAFF. CDR3 DNA: TGTGCCAGCAGTTTTCTCGGGACACCTACTGAAGCTTTCTTT.